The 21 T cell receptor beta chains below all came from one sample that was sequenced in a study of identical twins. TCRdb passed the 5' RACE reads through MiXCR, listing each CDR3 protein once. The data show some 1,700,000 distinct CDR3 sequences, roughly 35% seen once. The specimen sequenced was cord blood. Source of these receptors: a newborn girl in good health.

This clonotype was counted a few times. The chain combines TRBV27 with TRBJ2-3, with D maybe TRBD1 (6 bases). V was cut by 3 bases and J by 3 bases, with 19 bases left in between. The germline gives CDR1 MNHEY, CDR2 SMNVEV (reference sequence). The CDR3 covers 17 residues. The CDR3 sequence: CASSFQQGPAFTDTQYF. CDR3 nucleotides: TGTGCCAGCAGTTTCCAACAGGGTCCAGCCTTTACAGATACGCAGTATTTT.

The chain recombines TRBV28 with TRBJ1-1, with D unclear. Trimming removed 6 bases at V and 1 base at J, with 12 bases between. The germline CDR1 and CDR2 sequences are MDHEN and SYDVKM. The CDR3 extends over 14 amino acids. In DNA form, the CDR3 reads TGTGCCAGCAGCTCCATTGGGGAGAACACTGAAGCTTTCTTT. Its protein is CASSSIGENTEAFF.

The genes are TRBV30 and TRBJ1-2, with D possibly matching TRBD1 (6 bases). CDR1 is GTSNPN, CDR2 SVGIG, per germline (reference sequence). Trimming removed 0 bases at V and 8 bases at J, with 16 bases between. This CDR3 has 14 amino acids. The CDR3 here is CAWSVSVRGSGYTF. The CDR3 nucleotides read TGTGCCTGGAGTGTGTCCGTCAGGGGTAGCGGCTACACCTTC. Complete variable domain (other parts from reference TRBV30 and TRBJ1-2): SQTIHQWPATLVQPVGSPLSLECTVEGTSNPNLYWYRQAAGRGLQLLFYSVGIGQISSEVPQNLSASRPQDRQFILSSKKLLLSDSGFYLCAWSVSVRGSGYTFGSGTRLTVV.

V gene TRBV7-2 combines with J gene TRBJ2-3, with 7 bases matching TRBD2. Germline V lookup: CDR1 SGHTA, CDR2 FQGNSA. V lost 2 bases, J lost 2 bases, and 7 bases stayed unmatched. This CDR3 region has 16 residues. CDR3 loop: CASSLLAVGYTDTQYF. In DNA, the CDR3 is TGTGCCAGCAGCTTACTAGCGGTTGGGTACACAGATACGCAGTATTTT.

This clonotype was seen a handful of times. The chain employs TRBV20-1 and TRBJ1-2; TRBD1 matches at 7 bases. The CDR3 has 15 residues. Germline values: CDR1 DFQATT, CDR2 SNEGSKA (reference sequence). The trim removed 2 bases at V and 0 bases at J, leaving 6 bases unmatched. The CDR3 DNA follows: TGCAGTGCTAGACCCACAGGGGCTTCTAACTATGGCTACACCTTC. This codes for CSARPTGASNYGYTF.

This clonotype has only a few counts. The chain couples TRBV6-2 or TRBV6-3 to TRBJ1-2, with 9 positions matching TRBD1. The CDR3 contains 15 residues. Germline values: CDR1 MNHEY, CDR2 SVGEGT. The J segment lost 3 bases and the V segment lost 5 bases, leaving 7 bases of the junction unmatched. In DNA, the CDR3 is TGTGCCAGCAGTCGCGTGGGACAGGGAGACTATGGCTACACCTTC. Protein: CASSRVGQGDYGYTF.

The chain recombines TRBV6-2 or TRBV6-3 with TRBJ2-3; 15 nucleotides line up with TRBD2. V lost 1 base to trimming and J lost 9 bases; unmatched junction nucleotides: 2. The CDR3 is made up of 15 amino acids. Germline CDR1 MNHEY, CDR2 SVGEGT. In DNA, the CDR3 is TGTGCCAGCAGTTACTTCGGGACTAGCGGGAGGACGCAGTATTTT. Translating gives CASSYFGTSGRTQYF.

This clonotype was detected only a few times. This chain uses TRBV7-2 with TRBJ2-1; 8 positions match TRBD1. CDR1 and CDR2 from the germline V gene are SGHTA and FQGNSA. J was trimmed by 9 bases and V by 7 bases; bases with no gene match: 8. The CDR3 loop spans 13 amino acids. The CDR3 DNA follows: TGTGCCAGCACTACCAGGGGGCAAAGTGAGCAGTTCTTC. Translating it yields CASTTRGQSEQFF. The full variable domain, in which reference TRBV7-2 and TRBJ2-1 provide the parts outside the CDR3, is GAGVSQSPSNKVTEKGKDVELRCDPISGHTALYWYRQSLGQGLEFLIYFQGNSAPDKSGLPSDRFSAERTGGSVSTLTIQRTQQEDSAVYLCASTTRGQSEQFFGPGTRLTVL.

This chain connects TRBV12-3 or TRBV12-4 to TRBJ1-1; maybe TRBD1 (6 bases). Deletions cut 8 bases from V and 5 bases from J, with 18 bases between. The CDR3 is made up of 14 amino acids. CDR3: CASGYRGFETEAFF. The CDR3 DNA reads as TGTGCCAGCGGGTATAGGGGGTTTGAAACTGAAGCTTTCTTT.

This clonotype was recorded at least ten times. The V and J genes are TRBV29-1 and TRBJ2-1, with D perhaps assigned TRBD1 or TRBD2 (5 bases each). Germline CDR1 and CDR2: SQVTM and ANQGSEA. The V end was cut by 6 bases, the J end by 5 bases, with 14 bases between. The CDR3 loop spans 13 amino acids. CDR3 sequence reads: CSVRDGSHNEQFF. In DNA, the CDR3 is TGCAGCGTCCGGGACGGATCCCACAATGAGCAGTTCTTC.

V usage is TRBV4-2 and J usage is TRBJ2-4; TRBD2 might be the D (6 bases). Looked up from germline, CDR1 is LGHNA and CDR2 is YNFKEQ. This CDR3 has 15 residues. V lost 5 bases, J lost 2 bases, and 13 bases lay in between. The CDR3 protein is CASSGSGLSKNIQYF. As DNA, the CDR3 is TGTGCCAGCAGCGGTAGCGGATTATCCAAAAACATTCAGTACTTC.

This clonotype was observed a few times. The chain's CDR3 is CATSRDWRYSSYEQYF. CDR3 sequence (DNA): TGTGCCACCAGCAGAGATTGGAGGTATAGCTCCTACGAGCAGTACTTC. The chain is built from TRBV15 and TRBJ2-7, with D perhaps TRBD2 (5 bases). Between the trimmed V and J ends, which lost 0 bases and 0 bases, there was a span of 12 bases. The CDR3 sequence is 16 residues long. The germline V gene encodes CDR1 LNHNV and CDR2 YYDKDF (reference sequence).

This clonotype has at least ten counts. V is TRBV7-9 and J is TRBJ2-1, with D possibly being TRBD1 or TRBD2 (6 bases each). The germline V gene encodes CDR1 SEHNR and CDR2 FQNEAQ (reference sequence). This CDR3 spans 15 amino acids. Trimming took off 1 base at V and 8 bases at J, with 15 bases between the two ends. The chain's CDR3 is CASSLVQEGVHEQFF. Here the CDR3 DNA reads TGTGCCAGCAGCTTAGTACAGGAGGGGGTTCATGAGCAGTTCTTC.

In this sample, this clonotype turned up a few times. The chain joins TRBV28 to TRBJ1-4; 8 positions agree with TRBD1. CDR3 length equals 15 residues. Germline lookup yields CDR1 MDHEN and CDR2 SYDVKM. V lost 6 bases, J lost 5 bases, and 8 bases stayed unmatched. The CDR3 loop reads CASSKGTGLNEKLFF. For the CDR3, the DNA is TGTGCCAGCAGCAAAGGGACAGGCTTAAATGAAAAACTGTTTTTT.

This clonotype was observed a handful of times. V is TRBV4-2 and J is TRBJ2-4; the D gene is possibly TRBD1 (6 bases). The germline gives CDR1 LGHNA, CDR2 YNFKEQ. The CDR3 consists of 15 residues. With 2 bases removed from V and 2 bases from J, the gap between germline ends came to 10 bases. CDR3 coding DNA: TGTGCCAGCAGCCAACCGGACAGCTCCAAAAACATTCAGTACTTC. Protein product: CASSQPDSSKNIQYF.

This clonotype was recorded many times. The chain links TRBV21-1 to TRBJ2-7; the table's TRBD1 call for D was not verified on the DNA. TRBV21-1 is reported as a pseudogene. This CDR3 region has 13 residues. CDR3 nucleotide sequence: TGTGCCAGCAGCCCCCTAGGGAACTACGAGCAGTACTTC. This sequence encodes CASSPLGNYEQYF.

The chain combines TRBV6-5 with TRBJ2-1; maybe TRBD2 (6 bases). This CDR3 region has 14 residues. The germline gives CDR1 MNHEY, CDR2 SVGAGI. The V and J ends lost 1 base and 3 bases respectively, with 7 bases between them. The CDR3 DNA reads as TGTGCCAGCAGTTACTTTAGCGGCTACAATGAGCAGTTCTTC. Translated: CASSYFSGYNEQFF.

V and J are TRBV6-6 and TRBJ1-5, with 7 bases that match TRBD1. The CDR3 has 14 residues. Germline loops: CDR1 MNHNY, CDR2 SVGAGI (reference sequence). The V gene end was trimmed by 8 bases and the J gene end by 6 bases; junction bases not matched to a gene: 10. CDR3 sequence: CASRPTGEGQPQHF. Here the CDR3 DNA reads TGTGCCAGCCGTCCAACAGGGGAGGGTCAGCCCCAGCATTTT.

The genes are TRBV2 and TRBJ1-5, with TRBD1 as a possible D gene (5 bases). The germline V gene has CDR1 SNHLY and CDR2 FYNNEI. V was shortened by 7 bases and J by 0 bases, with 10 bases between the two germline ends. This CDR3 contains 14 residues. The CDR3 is CASTGLYSNQPQHF. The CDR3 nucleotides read TGTGCCAGCACGGGACTTTATAGCAATCAGCCCCAGCATTTT.

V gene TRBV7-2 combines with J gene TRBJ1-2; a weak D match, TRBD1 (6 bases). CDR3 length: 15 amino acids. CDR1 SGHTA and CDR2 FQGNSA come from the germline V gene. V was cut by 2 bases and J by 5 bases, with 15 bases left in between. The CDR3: CASSLMRGVSYGYTF. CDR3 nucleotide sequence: TGTGCCAGCAGCTTAATGAGGGGGGTTTCTTATGGCTACACCTTC.

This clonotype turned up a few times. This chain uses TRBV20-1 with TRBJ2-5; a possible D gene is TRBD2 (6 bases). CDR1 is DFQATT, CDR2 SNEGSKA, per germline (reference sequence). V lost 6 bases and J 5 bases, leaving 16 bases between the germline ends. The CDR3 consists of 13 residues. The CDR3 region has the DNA TGCAGTGCCAGGCCAAGCGGGTCGGAGACCCAGTACTTC. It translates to CSARPSGSETQYF.